Following are 32 T cell receptor beta chains from one sample sequenced in a study of blood T cell repertoires in COVID-19. Method: immunoSEQ multiplex PCR; TCRdb's copy keeps in-frame clones and lacks some. Found here are about 120,000 clones, approximately 90% of them singletons; the top ten hold about 1.6%. Sequenced sample: peripheral blood. These receptor sequences come from a human donor in a cohort sampled during active COVID-19.

V is TRBV7-6 and J is TRBJ2-1, with 8 positions matching TRBD2. The CDR3 length is 19 residues. The V gene's germline CDR1 is SGHVS and CDR2 FNYEAQ. Trimming took 1 base from V and 0 from J; bases not matched to a gene: 11. The CDR3 loop is CASSLGPPSSGSSYNEQFF. CDR3 coding DNA: TGTGCCAGCAGCTTAGGGCCGCCCAGCAGCGGGAGCTCCTACAATGAGCAGTTCTTC.

The chain couples TRBV11-3 to TRBJ1-3; 8 bases match TRBD1. Per germline, CDR1 SGHNT and CDR2 YENEEA. The length of the CDR3 is 19 residues. V was clipped by 2 bases and J by 0 bases; unmatched bases: 12. CDR3 sequence: CASSLFDGQGNYSGNTIYF. The CDR3 DNA reads as TGTGCCAGCAGCTTATTTGATGGACAGGGTAATTACTCTGGAAACACCATATATTTT.

There are a few counts of this clone. The rearrangement links TRBV19 to TRBJ2-2, with 7 bases that match TRBD2. The CDR3 spans 14 residues. V was pared by 6 bases and J by 9 bases, with 10 bases of the junction left unmatched. Per germline, CDR1 LNHDA and CDR2 SQIVND (reference sequence). For the CDR3, the DNA is TGTGCCAGTAGAAGGGGAGGGGAAATCAGGGAGCTGTTTTTT. It specifies CASRRGGEIRELFF. The whole variable domain, remainder taken from reference TRBV19 and TRBJ2-2, is DGGITQSPKYLFRKEGQNVTLSCEQNLNHDAMYWYRQDPGQGLRLIYYSQIVNDFQKGDIAEGYSVSREKKESFPLTVTSAQKNPTAFYLCASRRGGEIRELFFGEGSRLTVL.

CDR3 protein: CASTLRLSDPYEQYF. As DNA, the CDR3 is TGTGCCAGCACTCTGCGACTCTCAGATCCCTACGAGCAGTACTTC. The V gene is TRBV28, the J gene TRBJ2-7; unclear D gene. V was pared by 7 bases and J by 2 bases, with 18 bases between. Germline V CDR1 and CDR2: MDHEN, SYDVKM. This CDR3 is 15 amino acids long.

This rearrangement joins TRBV4-1 to TRBJ1-4; 7 bases line up with TRBD1. Germline V gene sequence: CDR1 MGHRA, CDR2 YSYEKL. The CDR3 is 15 residues long. The V segment lost 5 bases and the J segment 5 bases; nucleotides outside the gene matches: 8. The CDR3, as DNA: TGCGCCAGCAGCTCCTCGGGGGACAGAAATGAAAAACTGTTTTTT. Residues: CASSSSGDRNEKLFF.

The chain employs TRBV5-1 and TRBJ2-5, with 8 bases matching TRBD1. The junction had 6 bases not matched to a gene; V was cut back by 1 base and J by 4 bases. This CDR3 has 15 amino acids. CDR1 and CDR2 (germline): SGHRS, YFSETQ. The CDR3 DNA follows: TGCGCCAGCAGCTTGTTCAGGGGGCGCGTAGAGACCCAGTACTTC. Protein product: CASSLFRGRVETQYF. Combining the CDR3 with reference TRBV5-1 and TRBJ2-5 gives the whole variable domain KAGVTQTPRYLIKTRGQQVTLSCSPISGHRSVSWYQQTPGQGLQFLFEYFSETQRNKGNFPGRFSGRQFSNSRSEMNVSTLELGDSALYLCASSLFRGRVETQYFGPGTRLLVL.

V usage is TRBV5-1 and J usage is TRBJ2-7; 7 bases fit TRBD1. Germline CDR1 and CDR2: SGHRS and YFSETQ. V trimming: 3 bases; J trimming: 4 bases; junction bases outside the gene matches: 13. CDR3 size: 16 residues. This chain's CDR3 is CASSSSPGQQSYEQYF. CDR3 DNA: TGCGCCAGCAGCTCCAGCCCGGGACAGCAGTCTTACGAGCAGTACTTC.

The chain is built from TRBV28 and TRBJ2-2; 10 bases align to TRBD2. The CDR3 sequence is 16 residues long. Germline-derived CDR1 and CDR2 are MDHEN and SYDVKM. V lost 2 bases to trimming and J lost 2 bases; unmatched junction nucleotides: 2. In DNA, the CDR3 is TGTGCCAGCAGTTTAGTAGCGGGAGGAAACACCGGGGAGCTGTTTTTT. Residues: CASSLVAGGNTGELFF.

The chain is built from TRBV4-1 and TRBJ2-7; 9 nucleotides match TRBD1. Trimming removed 0 bases from V and 5 bases from J; junction bases left unmatched: 8. This CDR3 has 16 amino acids. Germline CDR1 and CDR2: MGHRA and YSYEKL. The CDR3 DNA follows: TGCGCCAGCAGCCAAGACTGGGACAGGGAACGACACGAGCAGTACTTC. This codes for CASSQDWDRERHEQYF.

This chain joins TRBV5-1 and TRBJ2-3, with 11 bases aligning to TRBD2. Germline CDR1 is SGHRS and CDR2 is YFSETQ. Trimming took 3 bases from V and 2 from J; bases not matched to a gene: 8. The CDR3 contains 17 residues. The CDR3 loop reads CASSSLGSGGATDTQYF. CDR3 sequence (DNA): TGCGCCAGCAGCTCTTTAGGTAGCGGGGGGGCCACAGATACGCAGTATTTT.

The DNA for the CDR3 is TGTGCCAGCAGCCCCTGGACAGGATTAGAGACCCAGTACTTC. Protein: CASSPWTGLETQYF. This sequence joins TRBV7-6 and TRBJ2-5, with 7 bases fitting TRBD1. V was pared by 5 bases and J by 4 bases, with 7 bases of the junction left unmatched. Germline V gives CDR1 SGHVS, CDR2 FNYEAQ. This CDR3 is 14 amino acids long.

V and J are TRBV5-1 and TRBJ2-1, with 9 bases fitting TRBD1. Unmatched junction bases numbered 11, after V lost 0 bases and J lost 7 bases. This CDR3 is built from 17 residues. Germline values: CDR1 SGHRS, CDR2 YFSETQ. As DNA, the CDR3 is TGCGCCAGCAGCTTGGAGAGTTTACAGGGGGCTTGGAATGAGCAGTTCTTC. Protein sequence: CASSLESLQGAWNEQFF.

The J gene is TRBJ1-1, the V gene TRBV12-3 or TRBV12-4; D uncertain. There are 11 residues in the CDR3. V lost 1 base to trimming and J lost 9 bases, with 6 bases between them. The DNA for the CDR3 is TGTGCCAGCAGTTTAGGTAAAAAAGCTTTCTTT. Encoded protein: CASSLGKKAFF.

CDR3: CASSLSGLGNTGELFF. The CDR3 bases are TGCGCCAGCAGCCTATCGGGACTAGGGAACACCGGGGAGCTGTTTTTT. The chain is built from TRBV4-1 and TRBJ2-2; 8 bases are a match to TRBD2. Unmatched junction bases numbered 5, after V lost 4 bases and J lost 1 base. The CDR3 covers 16 residues. Germline CDR1 MGHRA, CDR2 YSYEKL.

This sequence joins TRBV7-2 and TRBJ2-1, with D possibly being TRBD2 (6 bases). The V end lost 5 bases, the J end lost 6 bases, and 23 bases lay between the germline ends. The CDR3 covers 17 residues. Germline CDR1 SGHTA, CDR2 FQGNSA. The CDR3 DNA sequence: TGTGCCAGCAGCCCCGCCCCCCGGACTATAACTCTCAATGAGCAGTTCTTC. Amino acids: CASSPAPRTITLNEQFF.

Note on this clone: The same CDR3 is also encoded by other DNA sequences in this sample. The J gene is TRBJ2-7, the V gene TRBV14, with TRBD1 matching 8 bases. Looked up from germline, CDR1 is SGHDN and CDR2 is FVKESK. The CDR3 contains 16 residues. The V segment lost 1 base and the J segment 1 base; nucleotides outside the gene matches: 6. CDR3 sequence: CASSQVRTGPSYEQYF. In nucleotides, the CDR3 is TGTGCCAGCAGCCAAGTCAGGACAGGGCCTTCCTACGAGCAGTACTTC.

The chain joins TRBV6-5 to TRBJ1-1; D perhaps matches TRBD1 (5 bases). The CDR3 spans 13 residues. Trimming took 3 bases from V and 4 from J, leaving 9 bases between them. Germline-derived CDR1 and CDR2 are MNHEY and SVGAGI. Here the CDR3 DNA reads TGTGCCAGCAGTTATAGCGGGGGCACTGAAGCTTTCTTT. It codes for CASSYSGGTEAFF.

This clone was seen more than once but under ten times. The J gene is TRBJ2-5, the V gene TRBV5-6, with 7 bases that match TRBD1. The junction had 2 bases not matched to a gene; V was cut back by 4 bases and J by 2 bases. The CDR3 totals 13 residues. Per the germline V gene, CDR1 is SGHDT and CDR2 is YYEEEE. The CDR3 protein is CASSRQGQETQYF. DNA for the CDR3: TGTGCCAGCAGCCGACAGGGTCAAGAGACCCAGTACTTC.

The chain is built from TRBV4-1 and TRBJ1-4, with a weak D call TRBD1 (5 bases). V gave up 1 base and J gave up 0 bases, with 12 bases separating them. The CDR3 covers 17 residues. Germline loops: CDR1 MGHRA, CDR2 YSYEKL. The DNA for the CDR3 is TGCGCCAGCAGCCAAGGCAGGGCAAGATCAACTAATGAAAAACTGTTTTTT. Amino acid sequence: CASSQGRARSTNEKLFF.

This clone was recorded only once. The chain has TRBV11-2 and TRBJ2-7, with 8 bases fitting TRBD1. Per germline, CDR1 SGHAT and CDR2 FQNNGV. J was trimmed by 5 bases and V by 5 bases; bases with no gene match: 5. The CDR3 has 13 amino acids. The CDR3, as DNA: TGTGCCAGCAGCAACCCAGGGGGCAACGAGCAGTACTTC. It specifies CASSNPGGNEQYF.

This rearrangement joins TRBV10-2 to TRBJ2-1; D might be TRBD2 (6 bases). Germline-derived CDR1 and CDR2 are WSHSY and SAAADI. The V and J ends lost 10 bases and 12 bases respectively, with 22 bases between them. The CDR3 length is 13 residues. The chain's CDR3 is CATAGTSSSLQFF. DNA for the CDR3: TGCGCCACAGCCGGGACTTCGAGTTCGTTGCAGTTCTTC.

This chain links TRBV5-1 with TRBJ1-1; 9 nucleotides match TRBD1. The length of the CDR3 is 17 residues. Germline trimming cut 2 bases from V and 1 base from J; bases unmatched to any gene: 9. Germline CDR1 and CDR2: SGHRS and YFSETQ. As DNA, the CDR3 is TGCGCCAGCAGCTTCGGGACAGGGAGGGAGGGGAACACTGAAGCTTTCTTT. This encodes CASSFGTGREGNTEAFF.

The chain couples TRBV6-6 to TRBJ2-1; 14 positions agree with TRBD2. CDR1 is MNHNY and CDR2 is SVGAGI in the germline V gene (reference sequence). J was trimmed by 10 bases and V by 7 bases; bases with no gene match: 12. This CDR3 region has 16 residues. The DNA for the CDR3 is TGTGCCAGCACCCTCCCAGGGACTAGCGGGAGTCCCGAGCAGTTCTTC. Its protein product is CASTLPGTSGSPEQFF.

V and J are TRBV11-2 and TRBJ2-5; possible D gene TRBD2, 6 bases. The CDR3 contains 17 residues. The germline V and J ends were trimmed by 5 bases and 1 base, with 20 bases remaining between them. CDR1 is SGHAT and CDR2 is FQNNGV in the germline V gene. The CDR3 bases are TGTGCCAGCAGCCCTACCGGGAGTCTGGGGTTCCAAGAGACCCAGTACTTC. Amino acids: CASSPTGSLGFQETQYF.

The rearrangement links TRBV2 to TRBJ1-2; TRBD1 matches at 7 bases. Trimming cost V 7 bases and J 7 bases; bases outside gene matches: 9. The germline CDR1 and CDR2 sequences are SNHLY and FYNNEI. There are 13 residues in the CDR3. DNA of the CDR3: TGTGCCAGCACGACGGACAGGTTAATTGGCTACACCTTC. This sequence encodes CASTTDRLIGYTF.

The chain employs TRBV3-1 (or the pseudogene TRBV3-2) and TRBJ2-7; unclear D gene. This CDR3 comprises 15 residues. V shed 1 base and J shed 2 bases, with 12 bases lying between them. CDR1 is LGHDT and CDR2 is YNNKEL in the germline V gene (reference sequence). In DNA, the CDR3 is TGTGCCAGCAGCCAAGTGCTAGGTTCGACCTACGAGCAGTACTTC. Amino acids: CASSQVLGSTYEQYF.

This clone was seen a single time. The V call is TRBV27, the J call TRBJ1-2, with D possibly matching TRBD1 (6 bases). The CDR3 runs 14 residues. Germline CDR1 MNHEY, CDR2 SMNVEV (reference sequence). V was cut by 2 bases and J by 4 bases, with 11 bases left in between. The CDR3 DNA reads as TGTGCCAGCAGTTTAAAGGGGGAAGGCTATGGCTACACCTTC. Protein: CASSLKGEGYGYTF.

The gene calls are TRBV19 and TRBJ1-1, with D maybe TRBD1 (6 bases). The V and J ends lost 4 bases and 4 bases respectively, with 10 bases between them. The CDR3 loop spans 13 amino acids. Germline V lookup: CDR1 LNHDA, CDR2 SQIVND (reference sequence). The CDR3: CASSTHRATEAFF. The DNA of the CDR3 is TGTGCCAGTAGTACCCACAGGGCCACTGAAGCTTTCTTT.

V is TRBV19 and J is TRBJ2-7, with 8 nucleotides matching TRBD1. Germline CDR1 reads LNHDA; CDR2 reads SQIVND (reference sequence). The CDR3 extends over 14 amino acids. The trim removed 7 bases at V and 5 bases at J, leaving 10 bases unmatched. CDR3 DNA sequence: TGTGCCAGTAAGCGCAGGGGGCATTGGGACGAGCAGTACTTC. This codes for CASKRRGHWDEQYF.

This chain links TRBV5-1 with TRBJ1-4; weak D call: TRBD1 (6 bases). This CDR3 has 14 residues. V lost 3 bases, J lost 6 bases, and 12 bases lay in between. Germline CDR1 reads SGHRS; CDR2 reads YFSETQ. CDR3 bases: TGCGCCAGCAGCTCAGGGAGGGGGGATGAAAAACTGTTTTTT. It is translated as CASSSGRGDEKLFF. Supplemented by reference TRBV5-1 and TRBJ1-4, the full variable domain reads KAGVTQTPRYLIKTRGQQVTLSCSPISGHRSVSWYQQTPGQGLQFLFEYFSETQRNKGNFPGRFSGRQFSNSRSEMNVSTLELGDSALYLCASSSGRGDEKLFFGSGTQLSVL.

The chain employs TRBV11-2 and TRBJ2-1; D gene uncertain. This CDR3 is built from 13 residues. The ends were cut back, 4 bases at V and 9 bases at J, with 13 bases in the middle. Looked up from germline, CDR1 is SGHAT and CDR2 is FQNNGV. CDR3 region: CASSSQLGTEQFF. The DNA of the CDR3 is TGTGCCAGCAGCTCGCAATTGGGCACTGAGCAGTTCTTC.

The chain carries TRBV7-8 and TRBJ2-7; 11 nucleotides align to TRBD2. This CDR3 has 16 residues. V lost 4 bases to trimming and J lost 4 bases; unmatched junction nucleotides: 9. Germline CDR1 SGHVS, CDR2 FQNEAQ. The CDR3 bases are TGTGCCAGCAGCTACCTAGCGGGGGGCCTCCAATACGAGCAGTACTTC. Amino acid sequence: CASSYLAGGLQYEQYF.